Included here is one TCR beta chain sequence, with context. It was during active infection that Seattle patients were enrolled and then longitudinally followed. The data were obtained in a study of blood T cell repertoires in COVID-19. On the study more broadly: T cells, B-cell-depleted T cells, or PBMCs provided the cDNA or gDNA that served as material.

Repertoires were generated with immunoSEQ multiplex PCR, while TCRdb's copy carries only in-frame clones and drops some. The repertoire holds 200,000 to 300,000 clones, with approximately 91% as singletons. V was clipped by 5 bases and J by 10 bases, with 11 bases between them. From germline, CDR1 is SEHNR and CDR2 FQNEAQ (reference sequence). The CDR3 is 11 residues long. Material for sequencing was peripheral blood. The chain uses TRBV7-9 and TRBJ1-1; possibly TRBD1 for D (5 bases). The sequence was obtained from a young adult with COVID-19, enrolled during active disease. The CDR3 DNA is TGTGCCAGCAGCGCCAGGGTTTCAGCTTTCTTT. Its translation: CASSARVSAFF.